The rows below give T cell receptor beta chains drawn from one sample of a study of blood T cells in healthy people across ages. TCRdb re-called the 5' RACE reads through MiXCR, storing one row per CDR3 protein. The profile shows roughly 1.6 million distinct CDR3 sequences, roughly 32% of them singletons. Sequenced: blood. Every receptor here comes from a woman aged 30 to 39 in good health. Both conserved end residues are part of each CDR3. D genes are given only for firm matches. Only part of the rows carry a size: once, few, many, or a class if the clone is expanded.

TRBJ2-7,many,TRBV5-8,15,TRBD1,CASCLGQGLTYEQYF,TGTGCCAGCTGCCTTGGACAGGGTCTGACCTACGAGCAGTACTTC
TRBJ2-7,NA,TRBV6-2/TRBV6-3,12,NA,CASSPLNYEQYF,TGTGCCAGCAGCCCCTTAAATTACGAGCAGTACTTC
TRBJ2-5,many,TRBV14,13,NA,CASSRSYQETQYF,TGTGCCAGCAGCCGTTCTTACCAAGAGACCCAGTACTTC
TRBJ2-5,NA,TRBV28,14,NA,CASRGEGAGETQYF,TGTGCCAGCAGGGGGGAAGGGGCGGGGGAGACCCAGTACTTC
TRBJ1-2,few,TRBV28,14,NA,CASSYALRGYGYTF,TGTGCCAGCAGTTATGCCCTGCGGGGGTATGGCTACACCTTC
TRBJ2-7,NA,TRBV6-1,13,TRBD2,CASLGGGIYEQYF,TGTGCCAGCCTGGGCGGGGGGATATACGAGCAGTACTTC
TRBJ2-5,NA,TRBV5-6,16,NA,CASSWGWAADQETQYF,TGTGCCAGCAGCTGGGGCTGGGCGGCAGACCAAGAGACCCAGTACTTC
TRBJ2-7,once,TRBV20-1,15,TRBD2,CSAPGLAGGWYEQYF,TGCAGTGCCCCTGGGCTAGCGGGAGGATGGTACGAGCAGTACTTC
TRBJ2-7,NA,TRBV6-1,14,NA,CASGHRDRTYEQYF,TGTGCCAGCGGTCACCGGGACCGAACCTACGAGCAGTACTTC
TRBJ1-1,NA,TRBV6-5,13,NA,CASRPDGRHEAFF,TGTGCCAGCAGGCCGGACGGGAGACATGAAGCTTTCTTT
TRBJ1-2,NA,TRBV3-1,15,TRBD1,CASSPGQGFGYGYTF,TGTGCCAGCAGCCCTGGACAGGGGTTTGGTTATGGCTACACCTTC
TRBJ2-3,once,TRBV27,16,NA,CASSPVVRERTDTQYF,TGTGCCAGCAGTCCAGTTGTCCGGGAGAGGACAGATACGCAGTATTTT
TRBJ2-7,many,TRBV20-1,15,TRBD2,CSASGTSGASYEQYF,TGCAGTGCCAGTGGGACTAGCGGAGCCTCCTACGAGCAGTACTTC
TRBJ2-1,NA,TRBV4-1,16,TRBD1,CASSQAGTGAGDEQFF,TGCGCCAGCAGCCAAGCCGGGACAGGGGCTGGGGATGAGCAGTTCTTC
TRBJ2-1,NA,TRBV6-6,12,NA,CASSYRVREQFF,TGTGCCAGCAGTTACAGGGTCCGGGAGCAGTTCTTC
TRBJ1-5,many,TRBV20-1,13,NA,CSARWQVNQPQHF,TGCAGTGCTAGATGGCAGGTCAATCAGCCCCAGCATTTT
TRBJ2-3,NA,TRBV7-6,15,NA,CASSSGGGTADTQYF,TGTGCCAGCAGCTCCGGCGGGGGGACAGCAGATACGCAGTATTTT
TRBJ2-4,NA,TRBV15,12,NA,CATSRDKNIQYF,TGTGCCACCAGCAGAGATAAAAACATTCAGTACTTC
TRBJ2-1,NA,TRBV20-1,16,TRBD2,CSANPLNRGRAGEQFF,TGCAGTGCGAACCCGCTAAATCGAGGGAGGGCCGGTGAGCAGTTCTTC
TRBJ2-3,NA,TRBV2,15,TRBD2,CASSVSGGETDTQYF,TGTGCCAGCAGCGTAAGCGGGGGGGAAACAGATACGCAGTATTTT
TRBJ1-2,NA,TRBV21-1,14,NA,CASSKGNSRYGYTF,TGTGCCAGCAGCAAAGGGAACAGCCGCTATGGCTACACCTTC
TRBJ2-5,few,TRBV9,13,NA,CASSAGSQGTQYF,TGTGCCAGCAGCGCCGGGTCCCAAGGGACCCAGTACTTC
TRBJ2-7,NA,TRBV27,14,NA,CASSSSDGGGEQYF,TGTGCCAGCAGTTCCTCGGACGGGGGAGGCGAGCAGTACTTC
TRBJ2-5,many,TRBV29-1,11,NA,CSVEDRETQYF,TGCAGCGTTGAAGATCGGGAGACCCAGTACTTC
TRBJ2-1,NA,TRBV24-1,17,NA,CATSEDQGYGTYNEQFF,TGTGCCACCAGTGAGGATCAGGGATATGGCACCTACAATGAGCAGTTCTTC
TRBJ2-7,NA,TRBV14,16,TRBD2,CASGRRVVAGGQEQYF,TGTGCCAGCGGCCGCCGAGTTGTAGCGGGAGGACAAGAGCAGTACTTC
TRBJ2-3,NA,TRBV12-3/TRBV12-4,16,TRBD1,CASSGRTGGSRGTQYF,TGTGCCAGCAGCGGGCGGACAGGGGGGTCGAGGGGTACGCAGTATTTT
TRBJ2-7,few,TRBV3-1,14,TRBD2,CASSQLGTSGEQYF,TGTGCCAGCAGCCAGTTGGGGACTAGCGGCGAGCAGTACTTC
TRBJ1-2,NA,TRBV7-2,14,NA,CASSSTLSNYGYTF,TGTGCCAGCAGCTCGACACTGTCCAACTATGGCTACACCTTC
TRBJ2-1,NA,TRBV9,16,TRBD2,CASSILAGSSYNEQFF,TGTGCCAGCAGCATCTTAGCGGGGAGCTCCTACAATGAGCAGTTCTTC
TRBJ2-1,many,TRBV27,11,NA,CASSEGYEQFF,TGTGCCAGCAGTGAAGGGTATGAGCAGTTCTTC
TRBJ2-2,few,TRBV2,14,TRBD2,CASSLGGDTGELFF,TGTGCCAGCAGTCTTGGGGGGGACACCGGGGAGCTGTTTTTT
TRBJ2-1,NA,TRBV7-9,15,TRBD2,CASSGLAGGPKEQFF,TGTGCCAGCAGCGGACTAGCGGGAGGGCCAAAAGAGCAGTTCTTC
TRBJ2-7,few,TRBV7-8,12,NA,CASSFGPFEQYF,TGTGCCAGCAGCTTTGGACCGTTCGAGCAGTACTTC
TRBJ1-2,NA,TRBV5-1,15,TRBD1,CASSSPMTGNYGYTF,TGCGCCAGCAGCTCACCAATGACAGGGAACTATGGCTACACCTTC
TRBJ2-3,NA,TRBV20-1,13,NA,CSAGDFRTDAQYF,TGCAGTGCTGGGGACTTTCGCACAGATGCGCAGTATTTT
TRBJ2-2,few,TRBV7-2,14,TRBD1,CASSLEGAFGELFF,TGTGCCAGCAGCTTAGAGGGGGCATTTGGGGAGCTGTTTTTT
TRBJ2-1,NA,TRBV11-2,15,TRBD2,CASSRCRGSCNEQFF,TGTGCCAGCAGCCGCTGCCGCGGGAGTTGTAATGAGCAGTTCTTC
TRBJ2-1,NA,TRBV6-1,15,NA,CASSEGVADYNEQFF,TGTGCCAGCAGTGAAGGGGTAGCGGATTACAATGAGCAGTTCTTC
TRBJ2-7,NA,TRBV20-1,17,TRBD2,CSARDVTSGYIEAEQYF,TGCAGTGCTAGAGATGTGACTAGCGGGTACATTGAGGCCGAGCAGTACTTC
TRBJ1-6,NA,TRBV11-2,14,NA,CASSGDGGNSPLHF,TGTGCCAGCAGCGGTGACGGAGGGAATTCACCCCTCCACTTT
TRBJ1-2,few,TRBV27,14,NA,CASSSRSEAYGYTF,TGTGCCAGCAGCTCCCGTTCGGAGGCTTATGGCTACACCTTC
TRBJ2-2,NA,TRBV2,16,NA,CASDQEATLGTGELFF,TGTGCCAGCGACCAGGAGGCCACCCTAGGTACCGGGGAGCTGTTTTTT
TRBJ1-2,few,TRBV30,12,NA,CAWSERRATGTF,TGTGCCTGGAGTGAGCGTCGGGCCACTGGCACCTTC
TRBJ1-1,NA,TRBV2,14,NA,CASRPTGRRTEAFF,TGTGCCAGCAGGCCAACAGGGCGACGGACTGAAGCTTTCTTT
TRBJ2-3,NA,TRBV6-1,14,NA,CASSDRAWRDTQYF,TGTGCCAGCAGTGATAGGGCGTGGAGAGATACGCAGTATTTT
TRBJ2-1,NA,TRBV21-1,16,NA,CASSPPCRGRRNEQFF,TGTGCCAGCAGCCCTCCTTGCAGGGGGCGCCGGAATGAGCAGTTCTTC
TRBJ1-2,few,TRBV6-1,15,NA,CARSERGSFDYGYTF,TGTGCCAGATCAGAAAGGGGGTCGTTTGACTATGGCTACACCTTC